A selection of T cell receptor beta chains follows, all from one sample in a study of early T cells in non-severe SARS-CoV-2 infection. TCRdb fed the 5' RACE reads into MiXCR, producing one record per CDR3 protein. The sample consists of some 100,000 distinct CDR3 sequences, roughly 14% of them appearing once. Sequencing was carried out using whole blood. All receptors come from an adult who was a healthcare worker with PCR-confirmed SARS-CoV-2 infection or an uninfected control (not recorded which). The CDR3 runs from the conserved cysteine through the conserved F or W. The D gene is left open where the match is weak. Clone size is stated in some rows and not others, as once, few, many or a class when expanded.

v_call: TRBV6-6; j_call: TRBJ2-5; d_call: TRBD1; clone_size: few; cdr3_nt: TGTGCCAGCAGTCCCGGACAGGGGGCTTCGGGGACCCAGTACTTC; cdr3_aa: CASSPGQGASGTQYF
v_call: TRBV12-3/TRBV12-4; j_call: TRBJ2-3; d_call: TRBD2; clone_size: many; cdr3_nt: TGTGCCAGCAGTTCCAAGTGGGCTAGCGGGGTTCGGGATACGCAGTATTTT; cdr3_aa: CASSSKWASGVRDTQYF
v_call: TRBV7-2; j_call: TRBJ1-6; d_call: TRBD1; clone_size: -; cdr3_nt: TGTGCCAGCAGCTTAGTCTGGGACAGGATTAATTCACCCCTCCACTTT; cdr3_aa: CASSLVWDRINSPLHF
v_call: TRBV30; j_call: TRBJ1-5; d_call: -; clone_size: few; cdr3_nt: TGTGCCTGGAGTGTACTGGGGCACCAGCCCCAGCATTTT; cdr3_aa: CAWSVLGHQPQHF
v_call: TRBV2; j_call: TRBJ2-5; d_call: -; clone_size: few; cdr3_nt: TGTGCCAGCAGTGAACAAGGGCCGAAAGAGACCCAGTACTTC; cdr3_aa: CASSEQGPKETQYF
v_call: TRBV18; j_call: TRBJ2-1; d_call: TRBD1; clone_size: many; cdr3_nt: TGTGCCAGCTCGTCAACAGGGGGCCCCTACAATGAGCAGTTCTTC; cdr3_aa: CASSSTGGPYNEQFF
v_call: TRBV9; j_call: TRBJ2-3; d_call: -; clone_size: few; cdr3_nt: TGTGCCAGCAGCTTGGGCCCCAGGGGCACAGATACGCAGTATTTT; cdr3_aa: CASSLGPRGTDTQYF
v_call: TRBV9; j_call: TRBJ1-1; d_call: TRBD1; clone_size: many; cdr3_nt: TGTGCCAGCAGCGTCGGTCCGGGACAGGGGGCAATCACTGAAGCTTTCTTT; cdr3_aa: CASSVGPGQGAITEAFF
v_call: TRBV9; j_call: TRBJ1-5; d_call: TRBD1; clone_size: few; cdr3_nt: TGTGCCAGCAGCGTTTTGGACAGGGAGGAGACTAGCAATCAGCCCCAGCATTTT; cdr3_aa: CASSVLDREETSNQPQHF
v_call: TRBV29-1; j_call: TRBJ2-5; d_call: TRBD2; clone_size: few; cdr3_nt: TGCAGCGTAACCGGGACTAGCGGGGGCCTCCGTGAGACCCAGTACTTC; cdr3_aa: CSVTGTSGGLRETQYF
v_call: TRBV29-1; j_call: TRBJ1-1; d_call: -; clone_size: few; cdr3_nt: TGCAGCTCGCTCGAGGACGCCCCCCCCACTGTTGAAGCTTTCTTT; cdr3_aa: CSSLEDAPPTVEAFF
v_call: TRBV10-3; j_call: TRBJ2-5; d_call: -; clone_size: -; cdr3_nt: TGTGCCATCAGTGCTCAGTACTACCAAGAGACCCAGTACTTC; cdr3_aa: CAISAQYYQETQYF
v_call: TRBV7-2; j_call: TRBJ1-5; d_call: -; clone_size: -; cdr3_nt: TGTGCCAGCAGCTTAGACCTAGCTCTAGGCCAGCCCCAGCATTTT; cdr3_aa: CASSLDLALGQPQHF
v_call: TRBV12-3/TRBV12-4; j_call: TRBJ2-2; d_call: TRBD2; clone_size: few; cdr3_nt: TGTGCCAGCAGGGGCCGGACTAGCGGAAGCACCGGGGAGCTGTTTTTT; cdr3_aa: CASRGRTSGSTGELFF
v_call: TRBV27; j_call: TRBJ1-3; d_call: -; clone_size: few; cdr3_nt: TGTGCCAGCAGTCCCGGGACGGCCTCTGGAAACACCATATATTTT; cdr3_aa: CASSPGTASGNTIYF
v_call: TRBV6-5; j_call: TRBJ2-2; d_call: -; clone_size: -; cdr3_nt: TGTGCCAGCAGGGAACAGCGAAACACCGGGGAGCTGTTTTTT; cdr3_aa: CASREQRNTGELFF
v_call: TRBV7-2; j_call: TRBJ1-2; d_call: TRBD1; clone_size: -; cdr3_nt: TGTGCCAGCACCCATATAACAGGGGCTCGCTATGGCTACACCTTC; cdr3_aa: CASTHITGARYGYTF
v_call: TRBV18; j_call: TRBJ1-1; d_call: -; clone_size: -; cdr3_nt: TGTGCCAGCTCACCAGACCAGATAGGGGCCACTCAAGCTTTCTTT; cdr3_aa: CASSPDQIGATQAFF
v_call: TRBV11-2; j_call: TRBJ2-3; d_call: TRBD2; clone_size: few; cdr3_nt: TGTGCCAGCACCCCCATGGGGGGGAGCACAGATACGCAGTATTTT; cdr3_aa: CASTPMGGSTDTQYF
v_call: TRBV29-1; j_call: TRBJ2-1; d_call: TRBD2; clone_size: few; cdr3_nt: TGCAGCGTGGACGGACTAGACCCTAGCTCCTACAATGAGCAGTTCTTC; cdr3_aa: CSVDGLDPSSYNEQFF
v_call: TRBV4-2; j_call: TRBJ1-1; d_call: -; clone_size: -; cdr3_nt: TGTGCCAGCAGCCAAGATCTCGATCGGGGCACTGAAGCTTTCTTT; cdr3_aa: CASSQDLDRGTEAFF
v_call: TRBV6-1; j_call: TRBJ2-3; d_call: TRBD1; clone_size: -; cdr3_nt: TGTGCCAGCAGACCGGACAGGGGCACAGATACGCAGTATTTT; cdr3_aa: CASRPDRGTDTQYF
v_call: TRBV28; j_call: TRBJ1-1; d_call: -; clone_size: -; cdr3_nt: TGTGCCAGCAGTTTAACCTGGGCAGGGGTAGAGAGCACTGAAGCTTTCTTT; cdr3_aa: CASSLTWAGVESTEAFF
v_call: TRBV5-6; j_call: TRBJ1-6; d_call: TRBD1; clone_size: few; cdr3_nt: TGTGCCAGCAGCCCAGGTCCAGGGGGCTATAATTCACCCCTCCACTTT; cdr3_aa: CASSPGPGGYNSPLHF
v_call: TRBV29-1; j_call: TRBJ1-2; d_call: -; clone_size: -; cdr3_nt: TGCAGCGTTCATGGGACAAACTATGGCTACACCTTC; cdr3_aa: CSVHGTNYGYTF
v_call: TRBV18; j_call: TRBJ2-3; d_call: -; clone_size: -; cdr3_nt: TGTGCCAGCTCACCAAGGGAAACCGGCACAGATACGCAGTATTTT; cdr3_aa: CASSPRETGTDTQYF
v_call: TRBV10-1; j_call: TRBJ2-3; d_call: -; clone_size: few; cdr3_nt: TGCGCCAGCAGTGATATTCCGACTAGGGGCACAGATACGCAGTATTTT; cdr3_aa: CASSDIPTRGTDTQYF
v_call: TRBV20-1; j_call: TRBJ1-6; d_call: -; clone_size: many; cdr3_nt: TGCAGTGCTAGAAGTGTGGGGTATAATTCACCCCTCCACTTT; cdr3_aa: CSARSVGYNSPLHF
v_call: TRBV2; j_call: TRBJ2-2; d_call: TRBD1; clone_size: -; cdr3_nt: TGTGCCAGCACCTGGACAGGGGGCCTCGGGGAGCTGTTTTTT; cdr3_aa: CASTWTGGLGELFF
v_call: TRBV6-1; j_call: TRBJ1-4; d_call: -; clone_size: few; cdr3_nt: TGTGCCAGCATCCGTGTCCTTGGGGAGGAAAAACTGTTTTTT; cdr3_aa: CASIRVLGEEKLFF
v_call: TRBV12-3/TRBV12-4; j_call: TRBJ2-5; d_call: -; clone_size: few; cdr3_nt: TGTGCCAGCACCCCCGGATTGCAAGAGACCCAGTACTTC; cdr3_aa: CASTPGLQETQYF
v_call: TRBV12-3/TRBV12-4; j_call: TRBJ1-3; d_call: TRBD1; clone_size: few; cdr3_nt: TGTGCCAGCAGCGGACAGGGGGACACCATATATTTT; cdr3_aa: CASSGQGDTIYF
v_call: TRBV12-3/TRBV12-4; j_call: TRBJ1-1; d_call: -; clone_size: -; cdr3_nt: TGTGCCAGCAGTCGCCGAACGGGACCCGGGCAGGAAGCTTTCTTT; cdr3_aa: CASSRRTGPGQEAFF
v_call: TRBV10-3; j_call: TRBJ1-6; d_call: TRBD1; clone_size: few; cdr3_nt: TGTGCCATCAATGCCCGCGGGACAGAGGATTCACCCCTCCACTTT; cdr3_aa: CAINARGTEDSPLHF
v_call: TRBV3-1; j_call: TRBJ1-4; d_call: -; clone_size: few; cdr3_nt: TGTGCCAGCAGCCAAGTATTGACCGCAACTAATGAAAAACTGTTTTTT; cdr3_aa: CASSQVLTATNEKLFF
v_call: TRBV7-3; j_call: TRBJ2-2; d_call: -; clone_size: -; cdr3_nt: TGTGCCAGCACCAAAAGCCCACCCCCCGGGGAGCTGTTTTTT; cdr3_aa: CASTKSPPPGELFF
v_call: TRBV5-1; j_call: TRBJ2-3; d_call: TRBD1; clone_size: few; cdr3_nt: TGCGCCAGCAGCTTCTCCAGGGGGAACACAGATACGCAGTATTTT; cdr3_aa: CASSFSRGNTDTQYF
v_call: TRBV4-1; j_call: TRBJ1-1; d_call: -; clone_size: -; cdr3_nt: TGCGCCAGCAGCCAACCTCATGCAGGGCCCCTGAACACTGAAGCTTTCTTT; cdr3_aa: CASSQPHAGPLNTEAFF
v_call: TRBV20-1; j_call: TRBJ1-1; d_call: -; clone_size: few; cdr3_nt: TGCAGTGCTCCAAGGGGGTTACAGGGCGACACTGAAGCTTTCTTT; cdr3_aa: CSAPRGLQGDTEAFF
v_call: TRBV29-1; j_call: TRBJ2-1; d_call: -; clone_size: -; cdr3_nt: TGCAGCGTCCTTCCGGAGGGGGACAATGAGCAGTTCTTC; cdr3_aa: CSVLPEGDNEQFF